The rows below give T cell receptor beta chains drawn from one sample of a study of OX40 agonist ivuxolimab in advanced cancers. Measured with immunoSEQ multiplex PCR; TCRdb has only the in-frame clones, and not every one. Of about 100,000 clones listed, about 80% are singletons. Sequenced material: CD4+ or CD8+ T cells sorted from blood, taken in a trial of the OX40 agonist ivuxolimab. Receptors were obtained from an adult with an advanced solid tumor such as melanoma, head and neck, liver or kidney cancer. Each CDR3 is given with its conserved first and last residue. Fields, in order: J gene, clone size, D gene, V gene, CDR3 protein, CDR3 DNA. The D gene is left open where the match is weak. Clone size, where shown, is once, few, many, or a class for clones that have expanded.

TRBJ2-7	.	TRBD2	TRBV7-3	CASRPWTSGNYEQYF	TGTGCCAGCAGGCCCTGGACTAGCGGGAACTACGAGCAGTACTTC
TRBJ2-1	once	TRBD1	TRBV7-3	CASSYPGQGNEQFF	TGTGCCAGCAGCTACCCGGGACAGGGCAATGAGCAGTTCTTC
TRBJ1-6	.	.	TRBV6-5	CASNRDDGRNSPLHF	TGTGCCAGCAACCGGGACGACGGGCGCAATTCACCCCTCCACTTT
TRBJ1-1	.	.	TRBV21-1	CASSKEGAFF	TGTGCCAGCAGCAAAGAGGGGGCTTTCTTT
TRBJ2-7	.	.	TRBV21-1	CASSNLYPSRLTYEQYF	TGTGCCAGCAGCAATCTATACCCCTCTAGACTAACCTACGAGCAGTACTTC
TRBJ2-7	.	TRBD1	TRBV9	CASSVALQGAASQQYF	TGTGCCAGCAGCGTAGCCCTACAGGGGGCCGCAAGTCAGCAGTACTTC
TRBJ1-5	.	TRBD1	TRBV10-3	CAISDQGAGQPQHF	TGTGCCATCAGTGACCAGGGGGCCGGCCAGCCCCAGCATTTT
TRBJ2-7	.	.	TRBV7-9	CASSLGSSSNEQYF	TGTGCCAGCAGCTTAGGCAGCAGCAGTAACGAGCAGTACTTC
TRBJ1-1	.	.	TRBV4-3	CASSQGARTEAFF	TGCGCCAGCAGCCAAGGGGCGAGAACTGAAGCTTTCTTT
TRBJ2-5	many	.	TRBV7-6	CASSLAQETQYF	TGTGCCAGCAGCTTAGCGCAAGAGACCCAGTACTTC
TRBJ1-6	many	.	TRBV7-2	CASSLRREASPLHF	TGTGCCAGCAGCTTGCGTAGGGAGGCTTCACCCCTCCACTTT
TRBJ2-3	few	TRBD2	TRBV30	CACPGSGRANTQYF	TGTGCCTGCCCGGGTAGCGGGAGGGCAAATACGCAGTATTTT
TRBJ1-1	.	.	TRBV7-2	CASSLSRGVGRETEAFF	TGTGCCAGCAGCTTATCCAGAGGGGTCGGGAGAGAGACTGAAGCTTTCTTT
TRBJ2-5	.	TRBD2	TRBV6-4	CASSDASGGPSHF	TGTGCCAGCAGTGATGCTAGCGGGGGGCCCTCCCACTTC
TRBJ1-1	.	.	TRBV9	CASGGGTLRGNTEAFF	TGTGCCAGCGGAGGCGGGACCTTACGCGGAAACACTGAAGCTTTCTTT
TRBJ2-1	.	TRBD2	TRBV5-1	CASSKGLAGTITYNEQFF	TGCGCCAGCAGCAAAGGACTAGCGGGGACGATAACCTACAATGAGCAGTTCTTC
TRBJ2-7	.	TRBD1	TRBV27	CASSLTTGGIYEQYF	TGTGCCAGCAGTTTGACCACAGGGGGCATCTACGAGCAGTACTTC
TRBJ2-1	.	.	TRBV11-2	CASSLAGSYNEQFF	TGTGCCAGCAGCTTAGCGGGCTCCTACAATGAGCAGTTCTTC
TRBJ2-4	.	TRBD2	TRBV4-2	CASSPMGLEGNIQYF	TGTGCCAGCAGCCCCATGGGACTAGAGGGTAACATTCAGTACTTC
TRBJ2-5	.	.	TRBV6-1	CASSEVGAPQETQYF	TGTGCCAGCAGTGAAGTTGGAGCCCCCCAAGAGACCCAGTACTTC
TRBJ2-1	.	TRBD2	TRBV5-1	CASTSGGASYNEQFF	TGCGCCAGCACTAGCGGGGGGGCCTCCTACAATGAGCAGTTCTTC
TRBJ2-7	.	TRBD1	TRBV15	CATSRGTGNAYEQYF	TGTGCCACCAGCAGAGGGACAGGCAATGCCTACGAGCAGTACTTC
TRBJ1-2	.	.	TRBV5-5	CASSLVDVPIYGYTF	TGTGCCAGCAGCTTGGTAGACGTGCCCATCTATGGCTACACCTTC
TRBJ2-3	.	TRBD1	TRBV25-1	CASSSTGAHTDTQYF	TGTGCCAGCAGCTCGACAGGGGCTCACACAGATACGCAGTATTTT
TRBJ2-7	.	TRBD2	TRBV18	CATALDSRGGQYF	TGTGCCACCGCCTTGGACAGTCGGGGGGGGCAGTACTTC
TRBJ2-3	.	.	TRBV19	CASSLTATSTDTQYF	TGTGCCAGTAGTTTGACGGCTACTAGCACAGATACGCAGTATTTT
TRBJ1-2	.	TRBD1	TRBV27	CASSLTDGTGVNYGYTF	TGTGCCAGCAGCCTTACCGATGGGACAGGGGTTAACTATGGCTACACCTTC
TRBJ2-5	.	.	TRBV10-1	CASSDRMGETQYF	TGCGCCAGCAGTGATAGGATGGGAGAGACCCAGTACTTC
TRBJ1-5	once	.	TRBV11-1	CASSLAAEGQPQHF	TGTGCCAGCAGCTTAGCGGCAGAGGGTCAGCCCCAGCATTTT
TRBJ2-3	.	.	TRBV2	CASRAQGPATDTQYF	TGTGCCAGCCGCGCCCAAGGGCCCGCCACAGATACGCAGTATTTT
TRBJ1-2	few	TRBD1	TRBV6-5	CSARGPPYGYTF	TGTTCCGCGAGGGGGCCTCCCTATGGCTACACCTTC
TRBJ1-2	once	.	TRBV18	CASSPQPQNYGYTF	TGTGCCAGCTCACCACAGCCCCAGAACTATGGCTACACCTTC
TRBJ1-1	.	TRBD1	TRBV18	CASSTGQGGILNTEAFF	TGTGCCAGCTCAACAGGACAGGGGGGAATATTGAACACTGAAGCTTTCTTT
TRBJ1-2	.	.	TRBV18	CASSPGAGENGYTF	TGTGCCAGCTCACCAGGGGCAGGGGAAAATGGCTACACCTTC
TRBJ2-7	once	.	TRBV5-1	CASSLSGKKGYEQYF	TGCGCCAGCAGCTTGAGTGGGAAAAAGGGCTACGAGCAGTACTTC
TRBJ1-1	.	.	TRBV29-1	CSVELNTEAFF	TGCAGCGTTGAGTTGAACACTGAAGCTTTCTTT
TRBJ2-5	.	.	TRBV5-1	CASSSNTGQETQYF	TGCGCCAGCAGCTCCAACACAGGGCAAGAGACCCAGTACTTC
TRBJ2-5	.	TRBD2	TRBV10-3	CAISEVGGRVETQYF	TGTGCCATCAGTGAGGTTGGCGGGAGGGTAGAGACCCAGTACTTC
TRBJ1-1	.	TRBD1	TRBV7-8	CASAGQATLNTEAFF	TGTGCCAGCGCCGGACAGGCCACGTTGAACACTGAAGCTTTCTTT
TRBJ2-1	.	.	TRBV7-9	CASSPPGGRGYNEQFF	TGTGCCAGCAGTCCGCCCGGGGGAAGAGGCTACAATGAGCAGTTCTTC
TRBJ1-2	.	.	TRBV27	CASSLLSGGSTNYGYTF	TGTGCCAGCAGTTTATTATCGGGGGGTTCTACTAACTATGGCTACACCTTC
TRBJ2-5	.	.	TRBV14	CASSRTETQYF	TGTGCCAGCAGCCGGACGGAGACCCAGTACTTC
TRBJ1-2	.	.	TRBV30	CAWSDLGRSYGYTF	TGTGCCTGGAGTGACCTTGGAAGAAGCTATGGCTACACCTTC
TRBJ2-6	.	.	TRBV5-1	CASSFTAQGGGANVLTF	TGCGCCAGCAGCTTTACGGCACAGGGAGGTGGGGCCAACGTCCTGACTTTC
TRBJ2-5	.	TRBD1	TRBV18	CASSPGTGGETQYF	TGTGCCAGCTCACCAGGGACAGGGGGCGAGACCCAGTACTTC
TRBJ2-6	.	.	TRBV11-2	CASSLGWVTSGSGANVLTF	TGTGCCAGCAGCTTGGGATGGGTCACGAGTGGCTCTGGGGCCAACGTCCTGACTTTC
TRBJ2-7	.	.	TRBV5-6	CASSPSGQTYEQYF	TGTGCCAGCAGCCCATCGGGCCAGACCTACGAGCAGTACTTC
TRBJ1-2	.	.	TRBV29-1	CSVERDGNYGYTF	TGCAGCGTTGAGAGGGACGGTAATTATGGCTACACCTTC
TRBJ2-7	.	.	TRBV7-2	CASSLDGYYEQYF	TGTGCCAGCAGCTTAGACGGATACTACGAGCAGTACTTC